The clone carrying this T cell receptor (beta chain) occurred a few times. Its antigen is undetermined. This CDR3 is built from 14 residues. The germline CDR1 and CDR2 sequences are DFQATT and SNEGSKA (reference sequence). Trimming shortened V by 1 base and J by 0 bases, and 7 bases separated the two germline ends. This entry is derived from a study of blood T cells in healthy people across ages. Whole-study findings and limits: Diversity was higher, and naive CD4+ cells more numerous, in long-lived donors than in aged donors.

For the second PCR, which ran for roughly 6 to 12 cycles, a sample-barcoded 5' primer and a J-beta primer mix were used. A template-switch adaptor that had 12 random nucleotides put a tag on each cDNA molecule. CDR3-containing paired-end reads numbered at least 2.5 million in each sample. In TCRdb, the 5' RACE reads were re-called with MiXCR into one record per CDR3 protein. Altogether 1.5 million to 2 million distinct CDR3 sequences are present, around 42% being singletons, with the ten largest covering roughly 24%. The source of this sequence is a human donor in good health. Sequences were obtained from blood. The rearrangement uses TRBV20-1 and TRBJ2-1; no clear D. CDR3 in amino acids: CSARALSSYNEQFF. CDR3 in DNA: TGCAGTGCTAGAGCTTTGAGCTCCTACAATGAGCAGTTCTTC.